The 12 T cell receptor beta chains in this list originate from one sample, sequenced in a study of cytomegalovirus exposure and HLA in healthy donors. PCR was performed using 60 Vbeta and 13 Jbeta primers. TCRdb's copy holds only in-frame clones and misses some; the assay was immunoSEQ multiplex PCR. The repertoire consists of 120,000 or so clones, with 60% to 85% occurring once and the leading ten covering roughly 3.6%. Sequencing was performed on PBMCs. The receptors derive from a man aged 30-40 years in good health and CMV-seronegative.

The J gene is TRBJ2-3, the V gene TRBV9, with TRBD2 matching over 12 bases. There are 16 residues in the CDR3. V was clipped by 0 bases and J by 8 bases; unmatched bases: 7. Germline V gives CDR1 SGDLS, CDR2 YYNGEE. CDR3 sequence: CASSVVLAGGQGTQYF. The CDR3, as DNA: TGTGCCAGCAGCGTAGTTCTAGCGGGGGGGCAAGGTACGCAGTATTTT.

The rearrangement uses TRBV5-4 and TRBJ1-1; TRBD1 is a possible D gene (5 bases). Germline CDR1 is SGHNT and CDR2 is YYREEE (reference sequence). The ends were cut back, 3 bases at V and 5 bases at J, with 14 bases in the middle. The CDR3 is 14 residues long. The CDR3 here is CASSSPRGETEAFF. The CDR3 region has the DNA TGTGCCAGCAGCTCTCCTCGGGGGGAAACTGAAGCTTTCTTT.

This clone was observed a few times. The genes are TRBV5-4 and TRBJ1-5; a weak D match, TRBD1 (5 bases). Germline CDR1 is SGHNT and CDR2 is YYREEE (reference sequence). Trimming left V 2 bases short and J 2 bases short, with 8 bases between. The CDR3 runs 14 residues. DNA for the CDR3: TGTGCCAGCAGCTTATCGGGGGGCAATCAGCCCCAGCATTTT. Protein: CASSLSGGNQPQHF. Complete variable domain (other parts from reference TRBV5-4 and TRBJ1-5): ETGVTQSPTHLIKTRGQQVTLRCSSQSGHNTVSWYQQALGQGPQFIFQYYREEENGRGNFPPRFSGLQFPNYSSELNVNALELDDSALYLCASSLSGGNQPQHFGDGTRLSIL.

The chain uses TRBV4-1 and TRBJ1-5, with D possibly matching TRBD1 (6 bases). The length of the CDR3 is 15 residues. Germline-derived CDR1 and CDR2 are MGHRA and YSYEKL. Between the trimmed V and J ends, which lost 4 bases and 4 bases, there was a span of 14 bases. The CDR3, as DNA: TGCGCCAGCAGCCCGTGGGACACCGAGAATCAGCCCCAGCATTTT. This gives the protein CASSPWDTENQPQHF.

The table lists this clone with a count of one. The chain recombines TRBV4-1 with TRBJ1-1; TRBD1 matches 9 bases. Germline V gene lookup returns CDR1 MGHRA and CDR2 YSYEKL. With V trimmed by 4 bases and J by 6 bases, 15 bases remained unmatched. The CDR3 runs 17 residues. CDR3: CASSPIRLNRGLAEAFF. The CDR3 bases are TGCGCCAGCAGCCCTATAAGGTTGAACAGGGGGCTGGCTGAAGCTTTCTTT.

The rearrangement links TRBV28 to TRBJ1-2, with TRBD1 as a possible D gene (6 bases). The length of the CDR3 is 15 residues. Germline loops: CDR1 MDHEN, CDR2 SYDVKM. The germline V and J ends were trimmed by 6 bases and 3 bases, with 17 bases remaining between them. As DNA, the CDR3 is TGTGCCAGCAGCGTCACAGGGAATGGGGACTATGGCTACACCTTC. This translates into CASSVTGNGDYGYTF.

The chain is built from TRBV10-1 and TRBJ2-7; the match to TRBD1 covers 7 bases. Germline CDR1 WNHNN, CDR2 SYGVQD (reference sequence). With V trimmed by 3 bases and J by 3 bases, 5 bases remained unmatched. The CDR3 runs 14 residues. CDR3 amino acids: CASSDQGVRYEQYF. CDR3 in DNA: TGCGCCAGCAGTGACCAGGGGGTCCGCTACGAGCAGTACTTC.

V is TRBV4-1 and J is TRBJ1-1; perhaps TRBD1 as D (6 bases). The CDR3 has 15 residues. Germline V lookup: CDR1 MGHRA, CDR2 YSYEKL. With 4 bases removed from V and 1 base from J, the gap between germline ends came to 13 bases. CDR3 coding DNA: TGCGCCAGCAGCCGTCCCGGGACAAAGAACACTGAAGCTTTCTTT. It specifies CASSRPGTKNTEAFF.

In its sample, this clone was seen once. The rearrangement joins TRBV6-1 to TRBJ1-2, with D possibly TRBD1 on 5 matching bases. Germline CDR1 MNHNS, CDR2 SASEGT. With 2 bases removed from V and 2 bases from J, the gap between germline ends came to 9 bases. This CDR3 contains 14 residues. The CDR3 DNA sequence: TGTGCCAGCAGTGAAAGGGGTGGGAACTATGGCTACACCTTC. This translates into CASSERGGNYGYTF.

The chain links TRBV4-3 to TRBJ1-1; no firm D call. The CDR3 loop spans 15 amino acids. V was shortened by 4 bases and J by 5 bases, with 17 bases between the two germline ends. Germline CDR1 reads LGHNA; CDR2 reads YSLEER. The CDR3 reads CASSLRRESWTEAFF. Written as DNA, the CDR3 is TGCGCCAGCAGCCTCCGGAGGGAGTCGTGGACTGAAGCTTTCTTT.

This clone showed up just a few times. The V and J genes are TRBV18 and TRBJ2-5; no clear D gene. Germline loops: CDR1 KGHSH, CDR2 LQKENI. The CDR3 spans 13 residues. V was pared by 4 bases and J by 2 bases, with 8 bases between. The CDR3 loop is CASSQQDQETQYF. The CDR3, as DNA: TGTGCCAGCTCACAGCAAGATCAAGAGACCCAGTACTTC.

The chain uses TRBV5-1 and TRBJ1-5, with D perhaps matching TRBD1 (5 bases). The CDR3 loop spans 15 amino acids. The germline CDR1 and CDR2 sequences are SGHRS and YFSETQ. V was cut by 0 bases and J by 3 bases, with 10 bases left in between. This chain's CDR3 is CASSLGGVHNQPQHF. The CDR3 nucleotides read TGCGCCAGCAGCTTGGGGGGGGTACACAATCAGCCCCAGCATTTT.